Given below is one T cell receptor beta chain in context. The sample belongs to a study of blood T cell repertoires in COVID-19. Study details: The United States, Italy and Spain were the sources of the acute and convalescent COVID-19 samples. T cells, B-cell-depleted T cells, or PBMCs supplied cDNA or gDNA.

CDR3 size: 14 residues. Germline V gene sequence: CDR1 SEHNR, CDR2 FQNEAQ (reference sequence). Trimming removed 2 bases from V and 4 bases from J; junction bases left unmatched: 4. Source study methods: Amplification from reference gene primers served as the basis for estimated nucleated cell counts. The data were produced by immunoSEQ multiplex PCR, yet TCRdb's version contains in-frame clones alone and is incomplete. That table supplies the V and J calls and clone size; D and trimming were determined from the DNA. The data hold roughly 150,000 clones, with approximately 90% observed a single time.

Sequences were obtained from peripheral blood. The V call is TRBV7-9, the J call TRBJ1-2, with 7 positions matching TRBD1. The TCR sequence derives from a man between 18 and 35 years old with acute or convalescent COVID-19. The CDR3 DNA reads TGTGCCAGCAGCTTAAGATCAGGGGGCTATGGCTACACCTTC. It specifies CASSLRSGGYGYTF.